This T cell receptor (beta chain) comes out of a study of glioma-infiltrating T cells after dendritic cell vaccination. Overall study findings and caveats: Only a small number of patients had complete blood and tumor samples.

Using immunoSEQ multiplex PCR, the repertoire was profiled, and TCRdb retains in-frame clones only, with some absent. The sample holds tens of thousands of clones, 75% to 90% seen once. About this clone: Its antigen is not identified.

The CDR3 has 17 amino acids. The V end lost 5 bases, the J end lost 2 bases, and 22 bases lay between the germline ends. Germline V gene lookup returns CDR1 SNHLY and CDR2 FYNNEI. The sequenced sample was blood, obtained before dendritic cell vaccination. The sequence derives from a human donor with glioblastoma. The genes are TRBV2 and TRBJ2-7, with D tentatively TRBD2 (5 bases). The DNA for the CDR3 is TGTGCCAGCAGTACCTTGGTGGAGGACCGAGCTCCCTACGAGCAGTACTTC. Amino acids: CASSTLVEDRAPYEQYF.